The clone carrying this T cell receptor beta chain was detected a few times. The antigen is not known. The sample originates from a study of regulatory T cells in long-lasting Graves disease. General study results and limits: Persistent Graves' patients had lower TCR diversity than newly diagnosed ones.

V was trimmed by 0 bases and J by 4 bases, leaving 14 bases between them. The CDR3 extends over 16 amino acids. Germline V lookup: CDR1 SGHRS, CDR2 YFSETQ. For TCR beta, libraries came from iRepertoire HTBI primers and Arm-PCR of CDR3 regions. Original handling: Spanning all samples, the identified segments comprised 60 to 70 TRBV and some 14 TRBJ. One entry per CDR3 protein, called by TCRdb with MiXCR from the multiplex PCR reads. The V and J calls were determined by TCRdb, not by the authors. The sample carries about 420,000 distinct CDR3 sequences, about a quarter recorded once. Indicated time point: persistent/refractory GD, antithyroid drugs over 5 years with positive TRAb. From PBMCs, RNA was extracted and then used to make the TCR library. EDTA tubes were used for drawing around 9 milliliters of peripheral blood.

This material consisted of peripheral blood mononuclear cells (PBMCs), taken when the disease was refractory, from a patient treated with antithyroid drugs. The receptor's source is a female donor with Graves disease. J is TRBJ2-1 and V is TRBV5-1; possible D gene TRBD1, 6 bases. CDR3 amino acids: CASSLVPIGTYNEQFF. CDR3 nucleotide sequence: TGCGCCAGCAGCTTGGTCCCGATTGGGACATACAATGAGCAGTTCTTC.